Presented here are 13 T cell receptor beta chains from one specimen sequenced in a study of T cell responses to AZD1222 COVID-19 vaccine. Sequenced by immunoSEQ multiplex PCR; TCRdb stores in-frame clones only, minus some. This table holds tens of thousands of clones, around 90% found once. Sequenced material: peripheral blood, taken 28 days after the second AZD1222 dose. Source of these receptors: an adult who received the AZD1222 COVID-19 vaccine.

The chain carries TRBV7-9 and TRBJ2-3; D is unresolved. Trimming cost V 4 bases and J 4 bases, with 3 bases left between them. The germline CDR1 and CDR2 sequences are SEHNR and FQNEAQ (reference sequence). CDR3 length equals 11 residues. Here the CDR3 reads CASSWSDTQYF. CDR3 coding DNA: TGTGCCAGCAGCTGGTCAGATACGCAGTATTTT.

J is TRBJ2-7 and V is TRBV18, with D hard to call. The CDR3 length is 13 residues. V dropped 2 bases and J dropped 2 bases, with 7 bases sitting between them. CDR1 and CDR2 (germline): KGHSH, LQKENI. CDR3 sequence (DNA): TGTGCCAGCTCACCAGTTCAAACCTACGAGCAGTACTTC. Protein sequence: CASSPVQTYEQYF.

This clone was picked up a small number of times. As DNA, the CDR3 is TGTGCCAGCAGCTTAGACTCGACAGTGAACACTGAAGCTTTCTTT. This codes for CASSLDSTVNTEAFF. The V and J genes are TRBV7-2 and TRBJ1-1, with D possibly matching TRBD1 (5 bases). CDR3 length: 15 amino acids. CDR1 is SGHTA, CDR2 FQGNSA, per germline. V dropped 1 base and J dropped 0 bases, with 9 bases sitting between them.

This chain uses TRBV5-4 with TRBJ1-2; 7 positions agree with TRBD1. The CDR3 spans 14 residues. The V gene's germline CDR1 is SGHNT and CDR2 YYREEE (reference sequence). Trimming cost V 0 bases and J 7 bases; bases outside gene matches: 6. This CDR3 reads CASSLEYRGGGYTF. CDR3 DNA: TGTGCCAGCAGCTTGGAGTACAGGGGTGGTGGCTACACCTTC. Filled out from reference TRBV5-4 and TRBJ1-2, the complete variable domain reads ETGVTQSPTHLIKTRGQQVTLRCSSQSGHNTVSWYQQALGQGPQFIFQYYREEENGRGNFPPRFSGLQFPNYSSELNVNALELDDSALYLCASSLEYRGGGYTFGSGTRLTVV.

V gene TRBV27 combines with J gene TRBJ1-5; D unclear. Germline loops: CDR1 MNHEY, CDR2 SMNVEV (reference sequence). The CDR3 extends over 14 amino acids. With 0 bases removed from V and 3 bases from J, the gap between germline ends came to 6 bases. The CDR3 sequence is CASSLSGYNQPQHF. Written as DNA, the CDR3 is TGTGCCAGCAGTTTATCAGGGTACAATCAGCCCCAGCATTTT.

The chain links TRBV19 to TRBJ1-5; 12 bases line up with TRBD1. Trimming cost V 7 bases and J 6 bases; bases outside gene matches: 7. Germline V gene sequence: CDR1 LNHDA, CDR2 SQIVND (reference sequence). The length of the CDR3 is 15 residues. The CDR3 DNA is TGTGCCAGTAACCCGGGACAGGGGGCGGTTCAGCCCCAGCATTTT. Its protein is CASNPGQGAVQPQHF.

The chain carries TRBV9 and TRBJ2-2, with 7 bases aligning to TRBD1. Germline V gene data show CDR1 as SGDLS and CDR2 as YYNGEE. Trimming at V came to 4 bases and at J to 1 base, leaving 13 bases not matched to a gene. This CDR3 region has 18 residues. CDR3 DNA sequence: TGTGCCAGCAGCCCGAGGGACAGTAGAACGAGGAACACCGGGGAGCTGTTTTTT. It is translated as CASSPRDSRTRNTGELFF.

The chain joins TRBV19 to TRBJ1-1; D gene uncertain. The CDR3 runs 15 residues. Germline V gene data show CDR1 as LNHDA and CDR2 as SQIVND (reference sequence). Trimming left V 1 base short and J 7 bases short, with 16 bases between. CDR3 residues: CASSIAREAGNEAFF. The CDR3 nucleotides read TGTGCCAGTAGTATAGCGCGTGAGGCGGGGAATGAAGCTTTCTTT.

This clone was counted once. The chain recombines TRBV28 with TRBJ1-5; weak D call: TRBD1 (5 bases). Looked up from germline, CDR1 is MDHEN and CDR2 is SYDVKM. CDR3 length: 15 amino acids. V gave up 7 bases and J gave up 3 bases, with 16 bases separating them. CDR3 in DNA: TGTGCCAGCATCTTAGGGGCAGAATACAATCAGCCCCAGCATTTT. This encodes CASILGAEYNQPQHF.

This chain connects TRBV5-6 to TRBJ2-2, with D unclear. CDR3 length: 15 amino acids. Germline V gives CDR1 SGHDT, CDR2 YYEEEE. The germline V and J ends were trimmed by 2 bases and 1 base, with 9 bases remaining between them. The CDR3 sequence is CASSFGRMNTGELFF. In DNA form, the CDR3 reads TGTGCCAGCAGCTTCGGACGGATGAACACCGGGGAGCTGTTTTTT.

The genes are TRBV18 and TRBJ2-3, with D possibly being TRBD1 or TRBD2 (5 bases each). From germline, CDR1 is KGHSH and CDR2 LQKENI. V lost 4 bases and J 2 bases, leaving 16 bases between the germline ends. The CDR3 consists of 16 residues. The CDR3 reads CASSLSGPSATDTQYF. The CDR3 coding sequence is TGTGCCAGCTCACTGTCGGGACCATCCGCCACAGATACGCAGTATTTT.

This clone has just one count. This chain joins TRBV5-1 and TRBJ2-2; D is unclear. The V and J ends lost 0 bases and 7 bases respectively, with 13 bases between them. There are 15 residues in the CDR3. Germline lookup yields CDR1 SGHRS and CDR2 YFSETQ. The CDR3 nucleotides are TGCGCCAGCAGCTTGGGGCCAGGAGAATACGGGGAGCTGTTTTTT. It specifies CASSLGPGEYGELFF.

The chain is built from TRBV5-4 and TRBJ1-2, with D possibly matching TRBD1 (5 bases). The CDR3 totals 14 residues. Trimming stripped 0 bases from V and 4 bases from J, with 10 bases between. Germline V gene data show CDR1 as SGHNT and CDR2 as YYREEE (reference sequence). This CDR3 reads CASSLAGGRYGYTF. The CDR3 DNA follows: TGTGCCAGCAGCTTGGCCGGGGGTCGCTATGGCTACACCTTC.